The 15 T cell receptor beta chains reported below all come from one sample, sequenced in a study of lymphopenia after photon versus proton radiotherapy. Profiling relied on immunoSEQ multiplex PCR, and the TCRdb table lists in-frame clones only, not all of them. This sample has about 20,000 clones, with roughly four fifths found just once. Sequencing used peripheral blood, obtained from a patient treated with photon-based radiotherapy. The source is a woman aged 45 to 65 with pancreatic cancer.

The chain employs TRBV2 and TRBJ2-7; 11 bases match TRBD1. This CDR3 has 15 residues. Germline CDR1 and CDR2: SNHLY and FYNNEI. With V trimmed by 7 bases and J by 4 bases, 9 bases remained unmatched. This CDR3 is CASIVGTGGWYEQYF. The CDR3 DNA reads TGTGCCAGCATAGTCGGGACAGGGGGTTGGTACGAGCAGTACTTC.

This chain joins TRBV9 and TRBJ1-2; tentatively, D is TRBD1 (5 bases). Looked up from germline, CDR1 is SGDLS and CDR2 is YYNGEE. The CDR3 spans 14 residues. V lost 2 bases and J lost 4, with 12 bases in between. As DNA, the CDR3 is TGTGCCAGCAGCGTCGGGACCGACCGCTATGGCTACACCTTC. It yields the protein CASSVGTDRYGYTF. The whole variable domain, remainder taken from reference TRBV9 and TRBJ1-2, is DSGVTQTPKHLITATGQRVTLRCSPRSGDLSVYWYQQSLDQGLQFLIQYYNGEERAKGNILERFSAQQFPDLHSELNLSSLELGDSALYFCASSVGTDRYGYTFGSGTRLTVV.

The CDR3 DNA reads TGTGCCAGCAGCTTGGGGTGGTCTGGGGCCAACGTCCTGACTTTC. Translation gives CASSLGWSGANVLTF. This chain connects TRBV7-8 to TRBJ2-6; D ambiguous. The CDR3 consists of 15 residues. V was trimmed by 3 bases and J by 1 base, leaving 7 bases between them. Germline CDR1 and CDR2: SGHVS and FQNEAQ.

This clone was counted a single time. This chain uses TRBV10-3 with TRBJ1-2; D is perhaps TRBD1 (6 bases). The CDR3 contains 16 residues. Germline V gene data show CDR1 as ENHRY and CDR2 as SYGVKD. Trimming removed 4 bases at V and 6 bases at J, with 21 bases between. The CDR3 DNA reads as TGTGCCATCAGTGGGGCTCCCGTGGGGGGCGCAGATGGCTACACCTTC. Protein sequence: CAISGAPVGGADGYTF.

This clone is medium-sized within its sample. Other DNA sequences in this sample translate to the same CDR3. The rearrangement links TRBV5-4 to TRBJ2-2; D might be TRBD2 (5 bases). The CDR3 is 16 residues long. CDR1 is SGHNT and CDR2 is YYREEE in the germline V gene (reference sequence). The V end lost 1 base, the J end lost 2 bases, and 12 bases lay between the germline ends. The CDR3 nucleotides read TGTGCCAGCAGCTTGAAAGGGCGGGTTAACACCGGGGAGCTGTTTTTT. Translated, it gives CASSLKGRVNTGELFF.

V usage is TRBV28 and J usage is TRBJ1-5, with a possible D match to TRBD1 (5 bases). V gave up 6 bases and J gave up 5 bases, with 17 bases separating them. Germline assignment: CDR1 MDHEN and CDR2 SYDVKM. CDR3 size: 15 residues. CDR3 DNA sequence: TGTGCCAGCAGGGGGGGGGTCGAGGTGGATCAGCCCCAGCATTTT. Residues: CASRGGVEVDQPQHF.

The CDR3 region has the DNA TGTGCCAGCAGCATACTAGCGTCGGATTACAATGAGCAGTTCTTC. It specifies CASSILASDYNEQFF. This chain links TRBV7-3 with TRBJ2-1; the match to TRBD2 covers 7 bases. V shed 5 bases, J shed 4 bases, and the junction held 8 bases outside the gene matches. Germline loops: CDR1 SGHTA, CDR2 FQGTGA. The CDR3 is made up of 15 amino acids.

The chain uses TRBV28 and TRBJ2-1; D gene ambiguous. Germline CDR1 and CDR2: MDHEN and SYDVKM. This CDR3 contains 11 residues. The V end lost 10 bases, the J end lost 7 bases, and 11 bases lay between the germline ends. CDR3 amino acids: CATGTRNEQFF. The CDR3 DNA reads as TGTGCCACCGGTACGAGGAATGAGCAGTTCTTC.

A few counts support this clone. This chain connects TRBV11-3 to TRBJ2-1; 14 bases are shared with TRBD2. Losses at the gene ends were 5 bases for V and 9 bases for J; bases not matched to a gene: 6. This CDR3 comprises 15 residues. Germline values: CDR1 SGHNT, CDR2 YENEEA. The CDR3 spells CASSTTSGRAAEQFF. CDR3 coding DNA: TGTGCCAGCAGCACGACTAGCGGGAGGGCGGCTGAGCAGTTCTTC.

The chain employs TRBV30 and TRBJ2-5; 10 bases are shared with TRBD2. V was pared by 1 base and J by 3 bases, with 5 bases of the junction left unmatched. This CDR3 spans 15 amino acids. In germline, CDR1 is GTSNPN, CDR2 SVGIG (reference sequence). CDR3 amino acids: CAWSDLLAGEETQYF. In nucleotides, the CDR3 is TGTGCCTGGAGTGACCTCCTAGCGGGAGAAGAGACCCAGTACTTC.

V is TRBV23-1 and J is TRBJ1-4; 11 nucleotides align to TRBD1. TRBV23-1 is reported as an ORF; its role is uncertain. This CDR3 has 16 amino acids. V shed 3 bases and J 8 bases; nucleotides not matched to a gene: 8. Here the CDR3 reads CASSQPGTGGNEKLFF. DNA for the CDR3: TGCGCCAGCAGTCAGCCCGGGACAGGGGGAAACGAAAAACTGTTTTTT.

The chain is built from TRBV7-6 and TRBJ2-5, with TRBD1 matching over 8 bases. CDR1 and CDR2 from the germline V gene are SGHVS and FNYEAQ. CDR3 length: 15 residues. V lost 2 bases and J lost 7; bases outside the gene matches: 9. The CDR3 region is CASSLPQGVKRTQYF. CDR3 DNA: TGTGCCAGCAGCTTACCACAGGGGGTTAAGAGGACCCAGTACTTC.

The chain employs TRBV27 and TRBJ1-2; D remains ambiguous. This CDR3 contains 14 residues. Germline CDR1 and CDR2: MNHEY and SMNVEV (reference sequence). Trimming shortened V by 3 bases and J by 4 bases, and 12 bases separated the two germline ends. CDR3 DNA sequence: TGTGCCAGCAGTTTCCGAGGTACCGGCTATGGCTACACCTTC. The encoded protein is CASSFRGTGYGYTF.

Notes on this clone: This sample includes further DNA sequences coding for the same CDR3. The V call is TRBV29-1, the J call TRBJ1-1; maybe TRBD1 (5 bases). This CDR3 has 10 residues. V lost 6 bases to trimming and J lost 7 bases, with 9 bases between them. Germline V gene lookup returns CDR1 SQVTM and CDR2 ANQGSEA. CDR3 DNA sequence: TGCAGCGTGGATACAGGTGAAGCTTTCTTT. This translates into CSVDTGEAFF.

The J gene is TRBJ1-4, the V gene TRBV9, with 7 bases fitting TRBD1. The germline V gene has CDR1 SGDLS and CDR2 YYNGEE. With V trimmed by 0 bases and J by 7 bases, 6 bases remained unmatched. CDR3 length: 15 residues. As DNA, the CDR3 is TGTGCCAGCAGCGTAGGAGACAGGGTAAGTGAAAAACTGTTTTTT. Amino acid sequence: CASSVGDRVSEKLFF.